The 8 T cell receptor beta chains reported below all come from one sample, sequenced in a study of blood T cells in healthy people across ages. The second PCR ran roughly 7 to 12 cycles with a sample-barcoded 5' primer and J-beta primers. TCRdb reprocessed the 5' RACE reads with MiXCR, giving one entry per CDR3 protein. Of 760,000 or so distinct CDR3 sequences detected, about 25% appear once; the ten largest clones hold more than 8.5%. This sample was shared with a second study, whose subject was T cells of mothers and their children.

Sequencing input: blood. The receptor source for this set is a boy younger than 18 in good health.

This chain connects TRBV3-1 to TRBJ1-3; D remains unclear. The CDR3 is 15 residues long. The germline V gene encodes CDR1 LGHDT and CDR2 YNNKEL (reference sequence). The germline V and J ends were trimmed by 6 bases and 2 bases, with 14 bases remaining between them. CDR3 sequence: CASSPIEGPGNTIYF. The CDR3 DNA reads as TGTGCCAGCAGTCCGATTGAAGGGCCTGGAAACACCATATATTTT.

The V and J genes are TRBV7-9 and TRBJ2-5; perhaps TRBD1 as D (6 bases). The germline V gene has CDR1 SEHNR and CDR2 FQNEAQ (reference sequence). V shed 4 bases and J shed 5 bases, with 14 bases lying between them. CDR3 length: 14 residues. This CDR3 reads CASSSNRVVETQYF. The DNA of the CDR3 is TGTGCCAGCAGCTCGAACAGGGTTGTGGAGACCCAGTACTTC.

V is TRBV6-5 and J is TRBJ2-1, with unresolved D. In germline, CDR1 is MNHEY, CDR2 SVGAGI. The V gene lost 4 bases and the J gene lost 4 bases, with 8 bases spanning the gap. The length of the CDR3 is 13 residues. In DNA, the CDR3 is TGTGCCAGCAGTTCCACCCATTACAATGAGCAGTTCTTC. Its translation: CASSSTHYNEQFF.

The V gene is TRBV6-1, the J gene TRBJ1-5; tentative D call: TRBD1 (6 bases). Per germline, CDR1 MNHNS and CDR2 SASEGT. V was clipped by 5 bases and J by 5 bases, with 13 bases between them. CDR3 length: 14 amino acids. DNA of the CDR3: TGTGCCAGCAGTTCCCTAGGGGGGGATCAGCCCCAGCATTTT. Translation: CASSSLGGDQPQHF.

This clonotype was seen a few times. The chain joins TRBV29-1 to TRBJ1-1; D might be TRBD1 (6 bases). Trimming removed 6 bases at V and 5 bases at J, with 16 bases between. The CDR3 totals 13 residues. From germline, CDR1 is SQVTM and CDR2 ANQGSEA. CDR3 sequence: CSVGAGGWTEAFF. Here the CDR3 DNA reads TGCAGCGTGGGGGCGGGGGGATGGACTGAAGCTTTCTTT.

This clonotype was observed a single time. The V and J genes are TRBV29-1 and TRBJ2-1; D is possibly TRBD2 (5 bases). Deletions cut 4 bases from V and 3 bases from J, with 13 bases between. This CDR3 region has 14 residues. CDR1 and CDR2 from the germline V gene are SQVTM and ANQGSEA. The CDR3 nucleotides read TGCAGCGTTGTTCAAGCGGACCGCTACAATGAGCAGTTCTTC. It translates to CSVVQADRYNEQFF.

J is TRBJ2-7 and V is TRBV6-6; D call uncertain. Between the trimmed V and J ends, which lost 0 bases and 5 bases, there was a span of 5 bases. Germline loops: CDR1 MNHNY, CDR2 SVGAGI (reference sequence). The CDR3 length is 12 residues. CDR3 sequence: CASSYSWNEQYF. Here the CDR3 DNA reads TGTGCCAGCAGTTACTCTTGGAACGAGCAGTACTTC.

A single count supports this clonotype. V usage is TRBV5-1 and J usage is TRBJ2-5; D possibly corresponds to TRBD1 (6 bases). The DNA end lines up better with TRBJ2-1; the J call may be wrong. The germline V gene has CDR1 SGHRS and CDR2 YFSETQ. The CDR3 is 14 residues long. CDR3 sequence: CASSPQGGGNEQFF. CDR3 nucleotide sequence: TGCGCCAGCAGCCCTCAAGGGGGTGGGAATGAGCAGTTCTTC.